Many counts were recorded for the clone carrying this TCR beta chain. The sample originates from a study of T cell repertoires in cytomegalovirus infection. TCRdb reanalysed the reads using MiXCR and keeps one entry per CDR3 protein. The table records 250,000 or so distinct CDR3 sequences, roughly 12% of them present only once. Sample: PBMCs. The sequence was obtained from a human donor in good health (CMV status not recorded). Some clones in this sample may be carry-over from other donors' samples.

This CDR3 reads CASSIQVGDEQYF. Written as DNA, the CDR3 is TGTGCCAGTAGTATACAGGTGGGGGACGAGCAGTACTTC. The chain uses TRBV19 and TRBJ2-7; either TRBD1 or TRBD2 may supply D (5 bases each). The germline V gene encodes CDR1 LNHDA and CDR2 SQIVND (reference sequence). CDR3 length: 13 residues. With 2 bases removed from V and 5 bases from J, the gap between germline ends came to 10 bases.